The sequence of this T cell receptor beta chain was determined in a study of blood T cell repertoires in COVID-19 (dated by TCRdb to 2020 to 2022). About the full investigation: Samples from collaborators originated in the United States, Italy and Spain and spanned both the acute and convalescent phases of COVID-19. The material from the prospective study consisted of cDNA or gDNA derived from T cells, B-cell-depleted T cells, or PBMCs. The dataset comprised deeply sampled blood TCRbeta repertoires from subjects exposed to, actively infected with, or recovered from COVID-19. The samples were drawn from two sources: the first 160 participants of the ongoing ImmuneRACE study, and 1,000 to 1,500 subjects contributed by 6 global collaborators. A freely available public database, intended as a resource for researchers studying the immune response to SARS-CoV-2, is where the repertoires were released. The sample metadata nearly always contained a de-identified subject ID, COVID-19 status, age in years and sex. HLA class I and class II types, where available, came from metadata supplied by the sample provider rather than from assay-based typing. What the authors observed across the whole study: How much clinical and demographic metadata was included differed by source and by participant, and the metadata was provided uncurated.

Participants in the prospective study were enrolled through a virtual design, were aged roughly 18 to 100 years, and lived in fewer than 30 United States geographic areas. To assign participants to cohorts, the prospective study relied on clinical history that participants themselves reported in a screening survey and a study questionnaire. Recovered participants in ImmuneRACE Cohort 3 were defined as having two consecutive negative NP/OP PCR tests, clearance from a healthcare professional, or resolution of symptoms. Each participant in the prospective study had whole blood, serum and a nasopharyngeal or oropharyngeal swab collected by mobile phlebotomists. Participants in the prospective study had the option to provide additional blood draws and questionnaires over a 2-month period. Before DNA extraction, prospective study blood samples were shipped either frozen or at room temperature. This clone was found many times. This receptor's antigen is unknown. The input lacks base qualities; no much larger clone sits a single base away. In the same sample, other DNA sequences code for this CDR3.

The immunoSEQ Assay, a bias-controlled multiplex PCR, was used to amplify TCRbeta CDR3 regions from genomic DNA. The authors processed their data as follows. Within the assay, amplification of reference gene primers was used to estimate how many nucleated cells each sample contained. To quantify the absolute abundance of each unique TCRbeta CDR3 rearrangement, sequence reads were collapsed and filtered. Productive Simpson clonality was computed per sample as the square root of Simpson's diversity index over productive rearrangements. This immuneACCESS table, as held by TCRdb, lists in-frame sequences with V and J called but not all clones. Of the missing ones, under half trace to an unresolved V gene in checked studies; the others have no known cause. V, J and clone size derive from that table, while D and trimming were established from the DNA sequence. The sample table shows roughly 250,000 clones, and around nine tenths are seen once. Roughly 1.6% of the sample is in the top ten clones.

The source of this sequence is a woman in her 50s who had recovered from COVID-19. The sample comprised PBMCs or T cells enriched from blood (not recorded which).

The nucleotide sequence is given as TGTGCCAGCAGCCCTGGAGCAGGGAACTATGGCTACACCTTC. Translated, this is CASSPGAGNYGYTF. The chain was built from TRBV5-4 and TRBJ1-2; TRBD1 is possibly the D segment (5 matching bases). Inclusive of the bounding cysteine and phenylalanine, the CDR3 is 14 residues long. The DNA shown is the 42-base CDR3, in frame from base 1. The trim is 4 bases for V and 2 bases for J, with a gap of 12 bases between the germline ends. CDR1 is given as SGHNT and CDR2 as YYREEE, both from the germline V gene (reference sequence).